These 7 T cell receptor beta chains came from one sample sequenced in a study of T cell repertoires in cytomegalovirus infection. The antigens of these receptors remain unknown. MiXCR, applied by TCRdb to the reads, yields one record per CDR3 protein. The table shows hundreds of thousands of distinct CDR3 sequences, with 42% occurring only once. This specimen consisted of cultured PBMCs, obtained from culture after CMV antigen stimulation. The receptors originated from a human donor in good health (CMV status not recorded). Some clones in this sample may be carry-over from other donors' samples.

This clonotype has only a few counts. The gene calls are TRBV6-1 and TRBJ2-7; no clear D. V was shortened by 4 bases and J by 2 bases, with 9 bases between the two germline ends. This CDR3 comprises 13 residues. From germline, CDR1 is MNHNS and CDR2 SASEGT. As DNA, the CDR3 is TGTGCCAGCAGTGGAGGAAACACCTACGAGCAGTACTTC. Residues: CASSGGNTYEQYF.

This clonotype was recorded a few times. The chain uses TRBV12-3 or TRBV12-4 and TRBJ2-7, with TRBD1 as a possible D gene (6 bases). The CDR3 has 14 amino acids. Trimming removed 6 bases from V and 6 bases from J, with 18 bases in between. CDR3: CASRKGDVYTEQYF. CDR3 nucleotides: TGTGCCAGCAGAAAGGGGGATGTGTACACCGAGCAGTACTTC.

This clonotype has just a few counts. The rearrangement joins TRBV7-2 to TRBJ2-7; D gene uncertain. V gave up 2 bases and J gave up 2 bases, with 10 bases separating them. Germline V lookup: CDR1 SGHTA, CDR2 FQGNSA. This CDR3 spans 14 amino acids. CDR3 bases: TGTGCCAGCAGCTTACTCAGCCCAACCTACGAGCAGTACTTC. Its protein product is CASSLLSPTYEQYF.

The V gene is TRBV7-2, the J gene TRBJ1-2; 7 nucleotides agree with TRBD1. After removal of 2 bases from V and 8 bases from J, the junction contained 11 bases not matched to a gene. Looked up from germline, CDR1 is SGHTA and CDR2 is FQGNSA. The CDR3 length is 15 residues. The CDR3 protein is CASSLSTGVGRGYTF. The CDR3, as DNA: TGTGCCAGCAGCTTATCAACAGGGGTAGGAAGAGGCTACACCTTC.

A few counts support this clonotype. This rearrangement joins TRBV10-3 to TRBJ2-5, with D possibly being TRBD2 (6 bases). Trimming took off 0 bases at V and 2 bases at J, with 13 bases between the two ends. The CDR3 is 16 residues long. CDR1 is ENHRY, CDR2 SYGVKD, per germline. This CDR3 is CAISESKGGVQETQYF. For the CDR3, the DNA is TGTGCCATCAGTGAGTCGAAGGGCGGGGTACAAGAGACCCAGTACTTC.

The chain is built from TRBV28 and TRBJ2-3; no clear D. V was clipped by 3 bases and J by 6 bases, with 16 bases between them. This CDR3 is 15 amino acids long. CDR1 MDHEN and CDR2 SYDVKM come from the germline V gene. The CDR3 nucleotides read TGTGCCAGCAGTTTGGTCAGCAGCTCTTGGGATACGCAGTATTTT. Protein product: CASSLVSSSWDTQYF.

The V gene is TRBV29-1, the J gene TRBJ1-2; D might be TRBD1 (6 bases). The germline gives CDR1 SQVTM, CDR2 ANQGSEA. V shed 6 bases and J shed 4 bases, with 18 bases lying between them. The CDR3 contains 14 residues. The CDR3 DNA reads as TGCAGCGTACAAGAGGGGGGTTTTGCCTATGGCTACACCTTC. Translating gives CSVQEGGFAYGYTF.